This entry describes one TCR beta chain. This sample is part of a study of cytomegalovirus exposure and HLA in healthy donors. The PCR was carried out with 60 Vbeta primers and 13 Jbeta primers. Clones were read by immunoSEQ multiplex PCR, and TCRdb kept only the in-frame ones, dropping some. The table lists 100,000 to 150,000 clones, over 75% of them singletons. This CDR3 region has 13 residues. CDR1 SEHNR and CDR2 FQNEAQ come from the germline V gene (reference sequence). The V and J ends lost 6 bases and 8 bases respectively, with 16 bases between them. The clonotype originates from a boy younger than 18 in good health and CMV-seronegative. Sequencing used PBMCs. The gene calls are TRBV7-9 and TRBJ1-2, with D perhaps matching TRBD1 (5 bases). In DNA form, the CDR3 reads TGTGCCAGCAGTCCGCCAGGGTTAGCCGGCTACACCTTC. This gives the protein CASSPPGLAGYTF. The complete variable domain, with remaining parts taken from reference TRBV7-9 and TRBJ1-2, reads DTGVSQNPRHKITKRGQNVTFRCDPISEHNRLYWYRQTLGQGPEFLTYFQNEAQLEKSRLLSDRFSAERPKGSFSTLEIQRTEQGDSAMYLCASSPPGLAGYTFGSGTRLTVV.